A selection of T cell receptor beta chains follows, all from one sample in a study of T cells after yellow fever vaccination. Using its own MiXCR run on the 5' RACE reads, TCRdb lists one record per CDR3 protein. The sample yields hundreds of thousands of distinct CDR3 sequences, about 3.5% seen once. The source was PBMCs, collected on the day of the yellow fever booster vaccination. These TCRs come from a man between 18 and 29 years old who received the YFV17D yellow fever vaccine. Both conserved end residues are part of each CDR3. D genes are given only for firm matches. Clone size is not always given. Where it is, it says once, few, many or a class for expanded clones.

CDR3 length: 13; V gene: TRBV27; clone size: NA; J gene: TRBJ2-7; D gene: NA; CDR3 DNA: TGTGCCAGCAGTTTCCGGGACGGCTACGAGCAGTACTTC; CDR3 protein: CASSFRDGYEQYF
CDR3 length: 18; V gene: TRBV12-3/TRBV12-4; clone size: few; J gene: TRBJ2-6; D gene: NA; CDR3 DNA: TGTGCCAGCAGTTTACAAGCAGGGAAGAGCTCTGGGGCCAACGTCCTGACTTTC; CDR3 protein: CASSLQAGKSSGANVLTF
CDR3 length: 16; V gene: TRBV6-6; clone size: few; J gene: TRBJ2-3; D gene: TRBD2; CDR3 DNA: TGTGCCAGCAGTTACTCCGGGGGGGCCTTAGCAGATACGCAGTATTTT; CDR3 protein: CASSYSGGALADTQYF
CDR3 length: 14; V gene: TRBV5-1; clone size: many; J gene: TRBJ1-2; D gene: TRBD1; CDR3 DNA: TGCGCCAGCAGCCGGGACAGGGGAACTTATGGCTACACCTTC; CDR3 protein: CASSRDRGTYGYTF
CDR3 length: 12; V gene: TRBV5-5; clone size: NA; J gene: TRBJ1-2; D gene: NA; CDR3 DNA: TGTGCCAGCAGCTCACAGGATCGGGGCTACACCTTC; CDR3 protein: CASSSQDRGYTF
CDR3 length: 12; V gene: TRBV6-6; clone size: few; J gene: TRBJ1-1; D gene: NA; CDR3 DNA: TGTGCCAGCAGCCTGGGGCCCATCGGGGCTTTCTTT; CDR3 protein: CASSLGPIGAFF
CDR3 length: 16; V gene: TRBV3-1; clone size: many; J gene: TRBJ2-1; D gene: TRBD2; CDR3 DNA: TGTGCCAGCAGCCCTGGCGGGGGGTATTCCTACAATGAGCAGTTCTTC; CDR3 protein: CASSPGGGYSYNEQFF
CDR3 length: 13; V gene: TRBV5-1; clone size: many; J gene: TRBJ2-2; D gene: NA; CDR3 DNA: TGCGCCAGCAGCTTGATGGGGACCGGGGAGCTGTTTTTT; CDR3 protein: CASSLMGTGELFF
CDR3 length: 14; V gene: TRBV27; clone size: many; J gene: TRBJ1-5; D gene: TRBD1; CDR3 DNA: TGTGCCAGCAGCAAGGGACAGGGTGGGTCGCCCCAGCATTTT; CDR3 protein: CASSKGQGGSPQHF
CDR3 length: 14; V gene: TRBV7-6; clone size: many; J gene: TRBJ1-1; D gene: NA; CDR3 DNA: TGTGCCAGCAGCTTGTGGGGGCTTGACACTGAAGCTTTCTTT; CDR3 protein: CASSLWGLDTEAFF
CDR3 length: 13; V gene: TRBV19; clone size: few; J gene: TRBJ1-1; D gene: TRBD1; CDR3 DNA: TGTGCCAGTAGTAGGGGACAGGGGAGTAAGGCTTTCTTT; CDR3 protein: CASSRGQGSKAFF
CDR3 length: 14; V gene: TRBV15; clone size: few; J gene: TRBJ2-5; D gene: NA; CDR3 DNA: TGTGCCACCAGTTACAGGGCCTACCAAGAGACCCAGTACTTC; CDR3 protein: CATSYRAYQETQYF
CDR3 length: 15; V gene: TRBV7-8; clone size: NA; J gene: TRBJ2-1; D gene: NA; CDR3 DNA: TGTGCCAGCAGCTTAGCGCTTGGGGAAGAACGCGAGCAGTTCTTC; CDR3 protein: CASSLALGEEREQFF
CDR3 length: 14; V gene: TRBV5-5; clone size: NA; J gene: TRBJ2-7; D gene: NA; CDR3 DNA: TGTGCCAGCACCGAGGACAGTGCTTCCTACGAGCAGTACTTC; CDR3 protein: CASTEDSASYEQYF
CDR3 length: 15; V gene: TRBV5-1; clone size: many; J gene: TRBJ2-5; D gene: TRBD2; CDR3 DNA: TGCGCCAGCAGCTTACTAGCGGGGAACCAAGAGACCCAGTACTTC; CDR3 protein: CASSLLAGNQETQYF
CDR3 length: 15; V gene: TRBV6-5; clone size: few; J gene: TRBJ1-2; D gene: NA; CDR3 DNA: TGTGCCAGCAGTTACGGCGGCAGGGCCACCTATGGCTACACCTTC; CDR3 protein: CASSYGGRATYGYTF
CDR3 length: 15; V gene: TRBV7-8; clone size: few; J gene: TRBJ2-3; D gene: NA; CDR3 DNA: TGTGCCAGCAGCTTAGCTCAGGACACCACAGATACGCAGTATTTT; CDR3 protein: CASSLAQDTTDTQYF
CDR3 length: 16; V gene: TRBV7-6; clone size: few; J gene: TRBJ1-5; D gene: NA; CDR3 DNA: TGTGCCAGCAGCCCAGATCGAGCGGGGACCCATCAGCCCCAGCATTTT; CDR3 protein: CASSPDRAGTHQPQHF
CDR3 length: 13; V gene: TRBV3-1; clone size: NA; J gene: TRBJ2-7; D gene: NA; CDR3 DNA: TGTGCCAGCAGCCAAGATTCGGGCCGCCAGCAGTACTTC; CDR3 protein: CASSQDSGRQQYF
CDR3 length: 17; V gene: TRBV24-1; clone size: NA; J gene: TRBJ2-5; D gene: NA; CDR3 DNA: TGTGCCACCAGTGATTACTCCCGGGACCGAGGGGAAGAGACCCAGTACTTC; CDR3 protein: CATSDYSRDRGEETQYF
CDR3 length: 15; V gene: TRBV5-1; clone size: many; J gene: TRBJ2-1; D gene: NA; CDR3 DNA: TGCGCCAGCAGCTTGGAGGGGAACGGGTACAATGAGCAGTTCTTC; CDR3 protein: CASSLEGNGYNEQFF
CDR3 length: 14; V gene: TRBV20-1; clone size: many; J gene: TRBJ2-3; D gene: NA; CDR3 DNA: TGCAGTGCTAGAGGGAGGACTAGCACAGATACGCAGTATTTT; CDR3 protein: CSARGRTSTDTQYF
CDR3 length: 18; V gene: TRBV6-6; clone size: many; J gene: TRBJ2-1; D gene: NA; CDR3 DNA: TGTGCCAGCAGTTACTCGGTTTGGGGGGAAGATTTCTACAATGAGCAGTTCTTC; CDR3 protein: CASSYSVWGEDFYNEQFF
CDR3 length: 15; V gene: TRBV10-3; clone size: few; J gene: TRBJ2-3; D gene: NA; CDR3 DNA: TGTGCCATCCAGGGGGTGCGGGGGGCCGGGGATACGCAGTATTTT; CDR3 protein: CAIQGVRGAGDTQYF
CDR3 length: 16; V gene: TRBV11-2; clone size: many; J gene: TRBJ1-1; D gene: NA; CDR3 DNA: TGTGCCAGCAGCTCCCGGGACGGACGAACAGGGACTGAAGCTTTCTTT; CDR3 protein: CASSSRDGRTGTEAFF
CDR3 length: 16; V gene: TRBV4-1; clone size: few; J gene: TRBJ1-1; D gene: NA; CDR3 DNA: TGCGCCAGCAGGAAGACAGTCTTCGGTGCGAACACTGAAGCTTTCTTT; CDR3 protein: CASRKTVFGANTEAFF
CDR3 length: 14; V gene: TRBV7-2; clone size: many; J gene: TRBJ2-3; D gene: NA; CDR3 DNA: TGTGCCAGCAGCTCCACCAGGAGTTTCGATACGCAGTATTTT; CDR3 protein: CASSSTRSFDTQYF
CDR3 length: 15; V gene: TRBV7-8; clone size: many; J gene: TRBJ2-1; D gene: TRBD1; CDR3 DNA: TGTGCCAGCAGCTTGACCGGGACAGATGACAATGAGCAGTTCTTC; CDR3 protein: CASSLTGTDDNEQFF
CDR3 length: 17; V gene: TRBV20-1; clone size: NA; J gene: TRBJ1-6; D gene: TRBD1; CDR3 DNA: TGCAGTGCTAGTCGACCGGACAGGGGGTCATATAATTCACCCCTCCACTTT; CDR3 protein: CSASRPDRGSYNSPLHF
CDR3 length: 14; V gene: TRBV5-1; clone size: few; J gene: TRBJ2-5; D gene: TRBD2; CDR3 DNA: TGCGCCAGCAGCTTGTCTCTAGCGGCTGAGACCCAGTACTTC; CDR3 protein: CASSLSLAAETQYF
CDR3 length: 13; V gene: TRBV7-8; clone size: NA; J gene: TRBJ1-1; D gene: NA; CDR3 DNA: TGTGCCAGCAGCCCCGGGACTCCTGAGTGGGCTTTCTTT; CDR3 protein: CASSPGTPEWAFF
CDR3 length: 13; V gene: TRBV28; clone size: many; J gene: TRBJ1-5; D gene: NA; CDR3 DNA: TGTGCCAGCAGTACCCAAGGCGGTCAGCCCCAGCATTTT; CDR3 protein: CASSTQGGQPQHF
CDR3 length: 15; V gene: TRBV5-1; clone size: many; J gene: TRBJ1-1; D gene: NA; CDR3 DNA: TGCGCCAGCAGCTTGGACAACTTGAGGGGGACTGAAGCTTTCTTT; CDR3 protein: CASSLDNLRGTEAFF
CDR3 length: 8; V gene: TRBV5-6; clone size: NA; J gene: TRBJ1-5; D gene: NA; CDR3 DNA: TGTGCCAGCAGCTTGCGGCATTTT; CDR3 protein: CASSLRHF
CDR3 length: 16; V gene: TRBV5-1; clone size: many; J gene: TRBJ2-2; D gene: TRBD1; CDR3 DNA: TGCGCCAGCAGCCGGGGACAGGGAGGAAACACCGGGGAGCTGTTTTTT; CDR3 protein: CASSRGQGGNTGELFF
CDR3 length: 17; V gene: TRBV6-5; clone size: few; J gene: TRBJ1-2; D gene: NA; CDR3 DNA: TGTGCCAGCAGCTACATTCGTCAGGACAGCTTTAACTATGGCTACACCTTC; CDR3 protein: CASSYIRQDSFNYGYTF
CDR3 length: 16; V gene: TRBV20-1; clone size: many; J gene: TRBJ1-1; D gene: NA; CDR3 DNA: TGCAGTGCTAGAGGTTGGATCGCCCGCCGGAACACTGAAGCTTTCTTT; CDR3 protein: CSARGWIARRNTEAFF
CDR3 length: 17; V gene: TRBV5-1; clone size: few; J gene: TRBJ2-5; D gene: TRBD1; CDR3 DNA: TGCGCCAGCAGCTTTCGACCACGAAACAGGGGTATGGAGACCCAGTACTTC; CDR3 protein: CASSFRPRNRGMETQYF
CDR3 length: 17; V gene: TRBV5-5; clone size: NA; J gene: TRBJ2-2; D gene: NA; CDR3 DNA: TGTGCCAGCAGCTTGAGACGTAGGAACTCGGACACCGGGGAGCTGTTTTTT; CDR3 protein: CASSLRRRNSDTGELFF
CDR3 length: 14; V gene: TRBV12-5; clone size: NA; J gene: TRBJ2-2; D gene: NA; CDR3 DNA: TGTGCTAGTGGTTCCAGGGCAGGGTCCGGGGAGCTGTTTTTT; CDR3 protein: CASGSRAGSGELFF
CDR3 length: 14; V gene: TRBV4-3; clone size: NA; J gene: TRBJ2-2; D gene: NA; CDR3 DNA: TGCGCCAGCAGCTACAGGGTCGGAACCGGGGAGCTGTTTTTT; CDR3 protein: CASSYRVGTGELFF
CDR3 length: 14; V gene: TRBV7-2; clone size: many; J gene: TRBJ2-2; D gene: NA; CDR3 DNA: TGTGCCAGCAGCTTAGTGGCGCTAGGAACGGAGCTGTTTTTT; CDR3 protein: CASSLVALGTELFF
CDR3 length: 13; V gene: TRBV30; clone size: NA; J gene: TRBJ2-3; D gene: NA; CDR3 DNA: TGTGCCTGGTGGGGCTGGGGTGGAGATACGCAGTATTTT; CDR3 protein: CAWWGWGGDTQYF
CDR3 length: 13; V gene: TRBV11-3; clone size: NA; J gene: TRBJ1-6; D gene: NA; CDR3 DNA: TGTGCCAGCAGCTCCGGGTACGGCTCACCCCTCCACTTT; CDR3 protein: CASSSGYGSPLHF
CDR3 length: 16; V gene: TRBV5-1; clone size: many; J gene: TRBJ2-3; D gene: TRBD2; CDR3 DNA: TGCGCCAGCAGCTTGGGCGGGGGGCCTGCGGGAGATACGCAGTATTTT; CDR3 protein: CASSLGGGPAGDTQYF
CDR3 length: 14; V gene: TRBV5-1; clone size: many; J gene: TRBJ2-7; D gene: TRBD2; CDR3 DNA: TGCGCCAGCAGCGTGCGGGGGGCCCCCTACGAGCAGTACTTC; CDR3 protein: CASSVRGAPYEQYF
CDR3 length: 17; V gene: TRBV27; clone size: many; J gene: TRBJ1-1; D gene: NA; CDR3 DNA: TGTGCCAGCAGTGGCGCCACAGGTATACTACTGAACACTGAAGCTTTCTTT; CDR3 protein: CASSGATGILLNTEAFF
CDR3 length: 14; V gene: TRBV5-4; clone size: many; J gene: TRBJ2-5; D gene: TRBD1; CDR3 DNA: TGTGCCAGCAGCAGACAGGGAGCGGTAGAGACCCAGTACTTC; CDR3 protein: CASSRQGAVETQYF
CDR3 length: 15; V gene: TRBV28; clone size: few; J gene: TRBJ2-3; D gene: NA; CDR3 DNA: TGTGCCAGCAGCACACTAGGTTCCGGGCCAGATACGCAGTATTTT; CDR3 protein: CASSTLGSGPDTQYF
CDR3 length: 16; V gene: TRBV4-3; clone size: many; J gene: TRBJ2-2; D gene: NA; CDR3 DNA: TGCGCCAGCAGCCTACAAGGCAGGTCGGGGACCGGGGAGCTGTTTTTT; CDR3 protein: CASSLQGRSGTGELFF
CDR3 length: 15; V gene: TRBV4-1; clone size: few; J gene: TRBJ2-2; D gene: TRBD2; CDR3 DNA: TGCGCCAGCAGCCAAGAAAGCGGGGTCACCGGGGAGCTGTTTTTT; CDR3 protein: CASSQESGVTGELFF